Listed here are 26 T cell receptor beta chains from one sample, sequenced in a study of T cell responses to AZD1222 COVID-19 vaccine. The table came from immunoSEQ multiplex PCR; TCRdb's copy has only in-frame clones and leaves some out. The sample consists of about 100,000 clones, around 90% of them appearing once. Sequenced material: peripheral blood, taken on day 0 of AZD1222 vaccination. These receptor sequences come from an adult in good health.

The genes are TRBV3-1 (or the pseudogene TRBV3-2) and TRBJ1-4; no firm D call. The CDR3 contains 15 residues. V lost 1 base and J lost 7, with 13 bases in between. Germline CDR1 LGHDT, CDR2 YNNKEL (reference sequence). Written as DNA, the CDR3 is TGTGCCAGCAGCCAAGGCCTTGGGGAGTTTGAAAAACTGTTTTTT. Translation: CASSQGLGEFEKLFF.

The CDR3 here is CASSFVASEQETQYF. The DNA of the CDR3 is TGTGCCAGCAGCTTTGTCGCTAGCGAACAAGAGACCCAGTACTTC. The V gene is TRBV7-9, the J gene TRBJ2-5; D possibly corresponds to TRBD2 (6 bases). Trimming took 3 bases from V and 2 from J, leaving 13 bases between them. CDR3 length equals 15 residues. Germline V CDR1 and CDR2: SEHNR, FQNEAQ (reference sequence).

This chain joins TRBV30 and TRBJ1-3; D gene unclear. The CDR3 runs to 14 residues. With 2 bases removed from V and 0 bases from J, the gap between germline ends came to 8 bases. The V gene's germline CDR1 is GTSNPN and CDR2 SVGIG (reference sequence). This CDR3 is CAWSNQDSGNTIYF. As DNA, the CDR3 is TGTGCCTGGAGTAACCAAGACTCTGGAAACACCATATATTTT.

For the CDR3, the DNA is TGTGCCAGCAGCTTAGACCCCGTTGGTTCACCCCTCCACTTT. Translation: CASSLDPVGSPLHF. The chain is built from TRBV7-9 and TRBJ1-6; D not resolved. CDR1 and CDR2 (germline): SEHNR, FQNEAQ (reference sequence). The CDR3 runs 14 residues. Trimming removed 1 base from V and 9 bases from J, with 10 bases in between.

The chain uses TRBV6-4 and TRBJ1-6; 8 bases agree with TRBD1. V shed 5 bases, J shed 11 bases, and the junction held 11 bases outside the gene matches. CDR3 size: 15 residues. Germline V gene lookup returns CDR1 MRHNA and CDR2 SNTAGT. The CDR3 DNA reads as TGTGCCAGCAGTCAATCCGGGACAGGACTAACACCCCTCCACTTT. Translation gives CASSQSGTGLTPLHF.

Written as DNA, the CDR3 is TGTGCCAGCAGTGACAGGCTTAATCAGCCCCAGCATTTT. Its translation is CASSDRLNQPQHF. The chain is built from TRBV6-1 and TRBJ1-5; D is uncertain. Germline CDR1 MNHNS, CDR2 SASEGT. With 3 bases removed from V and 4 bases from J, the gap between germline ends came to 7 bases. This CDR3 comprises 13 residues.

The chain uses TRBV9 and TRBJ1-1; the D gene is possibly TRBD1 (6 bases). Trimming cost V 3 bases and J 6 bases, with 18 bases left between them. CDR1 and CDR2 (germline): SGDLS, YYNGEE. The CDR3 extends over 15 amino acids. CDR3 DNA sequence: TGTGCCAGCAGCGGTAAACCTCAGGGGCTCTCTGAAGCTTTCTTT. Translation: CASSGKPQGLSEAFF. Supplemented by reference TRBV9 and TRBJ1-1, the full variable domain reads DSGVTQTPKHLITATGQRVTLRCSPRSGDLSVYWYQQSLDQGLQFLIQYYNGEERAKGNILERFSAQQFPDLHSELNLSSLELGDSALYFCASSGKPQGLSEAFFGQGTRLTVV.

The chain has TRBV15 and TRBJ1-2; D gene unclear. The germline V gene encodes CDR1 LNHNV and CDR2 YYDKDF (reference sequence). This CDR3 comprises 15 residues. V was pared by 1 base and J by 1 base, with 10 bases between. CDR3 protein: CATSRGVSGNYGYTF. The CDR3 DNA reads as TGTGCCACCAGCAGAGGGGTGTCGGGTAACTATGGCTACACCTTC.

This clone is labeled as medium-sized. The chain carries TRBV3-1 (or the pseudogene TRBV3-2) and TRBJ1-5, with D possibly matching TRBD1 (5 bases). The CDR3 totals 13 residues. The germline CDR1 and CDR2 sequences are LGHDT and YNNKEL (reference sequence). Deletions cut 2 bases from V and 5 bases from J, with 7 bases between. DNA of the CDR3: TGTGCCAGCAGCCAACAGGGATATCAGCCCCAGCATTTT. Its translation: CASSQQGYQPQHF.

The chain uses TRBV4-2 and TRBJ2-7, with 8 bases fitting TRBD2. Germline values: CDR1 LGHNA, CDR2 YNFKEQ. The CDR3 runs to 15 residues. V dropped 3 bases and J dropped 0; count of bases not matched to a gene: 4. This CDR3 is CASSHTSGYSYEQYF. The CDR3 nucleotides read TGTGCCAGCAGCCATACTAGCGGCTACTCCTACGAGCAGTACTTC.

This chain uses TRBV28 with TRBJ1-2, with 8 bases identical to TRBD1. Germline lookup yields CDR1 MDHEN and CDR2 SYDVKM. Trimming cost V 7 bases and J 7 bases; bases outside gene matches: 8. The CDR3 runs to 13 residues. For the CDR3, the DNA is TGTGCCAGCAATGAACAGGGGGACGGTGGCTACACCTTC. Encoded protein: CASNEQGDGGYTF.

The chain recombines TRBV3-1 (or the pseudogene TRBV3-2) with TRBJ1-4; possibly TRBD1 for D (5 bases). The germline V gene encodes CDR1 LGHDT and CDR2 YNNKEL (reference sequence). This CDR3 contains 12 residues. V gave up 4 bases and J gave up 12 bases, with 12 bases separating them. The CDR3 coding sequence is TGTGCCAGCAGCCGTGGGGGTTACGAACTGTTTTTT. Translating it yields CASSRGGYELFF.

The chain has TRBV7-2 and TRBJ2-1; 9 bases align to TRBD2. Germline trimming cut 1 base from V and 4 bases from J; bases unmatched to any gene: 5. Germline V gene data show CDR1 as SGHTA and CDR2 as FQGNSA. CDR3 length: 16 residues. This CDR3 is CASSLGLAGSYNEQFF. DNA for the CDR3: TGTGCCAGCAGCTTAGGGCTAGCGGGATCTTACAATGAGCAGTTCTTC.

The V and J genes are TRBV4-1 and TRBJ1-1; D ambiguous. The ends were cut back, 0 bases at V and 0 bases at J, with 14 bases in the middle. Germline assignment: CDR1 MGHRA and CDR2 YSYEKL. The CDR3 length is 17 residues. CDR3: CASSQELRVWVNTEAFF. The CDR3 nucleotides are TGCGCCAGCAGCCAAGAATTGAGGGTGTGGGTGAACACTGAAGCTTTCTTT.

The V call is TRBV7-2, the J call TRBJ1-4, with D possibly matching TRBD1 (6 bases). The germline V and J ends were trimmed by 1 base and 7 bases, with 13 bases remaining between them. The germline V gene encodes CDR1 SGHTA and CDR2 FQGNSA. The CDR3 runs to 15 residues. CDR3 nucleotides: TGTGCCAGCAGCTTAGATAGGGGGAGGGGTGAAAAACTGTTTTTT. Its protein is CASSLDRGRGEKLFF.

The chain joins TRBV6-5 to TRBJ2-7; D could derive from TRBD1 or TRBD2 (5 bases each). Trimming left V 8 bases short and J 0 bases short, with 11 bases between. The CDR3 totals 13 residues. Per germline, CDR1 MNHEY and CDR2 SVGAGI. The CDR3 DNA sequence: TGTGCCAGCTGCCCGGGGACCTCCTACGAGCAGTACTTC. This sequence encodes CASCPGTSYEQYF.

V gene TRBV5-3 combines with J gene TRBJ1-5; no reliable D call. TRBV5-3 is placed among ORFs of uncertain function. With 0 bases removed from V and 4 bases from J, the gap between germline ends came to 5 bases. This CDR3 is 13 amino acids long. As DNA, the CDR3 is TGTGCCAGAAGCTTGGGAAGTAATCAGCCCCAGCATTTT. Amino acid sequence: CARSLGSNQPQHF.

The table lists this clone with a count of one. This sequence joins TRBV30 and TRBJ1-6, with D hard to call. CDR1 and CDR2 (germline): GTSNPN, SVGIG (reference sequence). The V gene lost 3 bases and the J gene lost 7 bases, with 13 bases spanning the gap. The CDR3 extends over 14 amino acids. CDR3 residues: CAWRSGTGNSPLHF. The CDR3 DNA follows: TGTGCCTGGAGATCAGGAACCGGGAATTCACCCCTCCACTTT.

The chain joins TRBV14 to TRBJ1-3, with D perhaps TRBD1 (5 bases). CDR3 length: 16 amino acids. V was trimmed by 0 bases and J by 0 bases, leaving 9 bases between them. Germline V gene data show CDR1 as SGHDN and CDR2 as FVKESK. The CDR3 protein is CASSQEQDPSGNTIYF. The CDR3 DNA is TGTGCCAGCAGCCAAGAACAGGACCCCTCTGGAAACACCATATATTTT.

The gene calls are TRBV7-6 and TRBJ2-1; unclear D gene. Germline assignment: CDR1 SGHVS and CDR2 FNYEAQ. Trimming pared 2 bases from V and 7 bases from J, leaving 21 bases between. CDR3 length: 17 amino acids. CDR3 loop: CASSLLSGDTLLNEQFF. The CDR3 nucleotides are TGTGCCAGCAGCTTACTTTCAGGCGATACCCTACTTAATGAGCAGTTCTTC.

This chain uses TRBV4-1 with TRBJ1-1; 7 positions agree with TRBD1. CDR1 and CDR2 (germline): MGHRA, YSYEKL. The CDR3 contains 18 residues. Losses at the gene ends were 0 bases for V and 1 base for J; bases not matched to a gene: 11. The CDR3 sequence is CASSQDFEHRGPNTEAFF. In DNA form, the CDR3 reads TGCGCCAGCAGCCAAGATTTCGAACACAGGGGCCCGAACACTGAAGCTTTCTTT.

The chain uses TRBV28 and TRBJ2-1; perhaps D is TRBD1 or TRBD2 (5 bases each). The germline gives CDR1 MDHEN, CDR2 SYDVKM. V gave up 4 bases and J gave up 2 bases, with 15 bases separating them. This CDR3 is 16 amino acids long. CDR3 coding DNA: TGTGCCAGCAGTTCCCCAGGGACCAAGACCTACAATGAGCAGTTCTTC. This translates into CASSSPGTKTYNEQFF.

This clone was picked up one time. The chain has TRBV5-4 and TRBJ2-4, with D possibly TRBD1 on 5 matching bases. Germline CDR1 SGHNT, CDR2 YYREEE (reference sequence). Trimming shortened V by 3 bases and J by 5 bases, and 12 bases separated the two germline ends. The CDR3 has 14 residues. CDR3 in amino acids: CASSSPGQENIQYF. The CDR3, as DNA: TGTGCCAGCAGCTCCCCCGGACAAGAAAACATTCAGTACTTC.

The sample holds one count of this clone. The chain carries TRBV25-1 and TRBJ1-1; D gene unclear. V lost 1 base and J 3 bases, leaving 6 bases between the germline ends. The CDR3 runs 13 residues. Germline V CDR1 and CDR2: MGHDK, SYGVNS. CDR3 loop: CASSESWDTEAFF. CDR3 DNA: TGTGCCAGCAGTGAATCTTGGGACACTGAAGCTTTCTTT.

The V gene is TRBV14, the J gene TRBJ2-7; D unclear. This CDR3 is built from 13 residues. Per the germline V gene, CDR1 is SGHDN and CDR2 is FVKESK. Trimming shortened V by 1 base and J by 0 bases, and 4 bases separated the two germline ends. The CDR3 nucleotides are TGTGCCAGCAGCCAAGGGAGCTCCTACGAGCAGTACTTC. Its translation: CASSQGSSYEQYF.

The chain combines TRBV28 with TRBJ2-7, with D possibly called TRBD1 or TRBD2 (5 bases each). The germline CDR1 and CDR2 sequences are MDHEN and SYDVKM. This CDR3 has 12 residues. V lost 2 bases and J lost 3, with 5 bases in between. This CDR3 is CASSLGGYEQYF. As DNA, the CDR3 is TGTGCCAGCAGTTTAGGGGGCTACGAGCAGTACTTC.